This entry features one T cell receptor (beta chain) sequence. Its antigen is unidentified. The data were obtained in a study of cytomegalovirus exposure and HLA in healthy donors. While the first cohort had 700 or so subjects, the donors belonged to the separate validation cohort of roughly 130 subjects. Repertoires were generated with immunoSEQ multiplex PCR, while TCRdb's copy carries only in-frame clones and drops some. The sample lists 120,000 or so clones, roughly 90% occurring once. General observations from the study: Specificity of a few CMV-associated chains for CMV antigens was verified in vitro.

Trimming removed 6 bases at V and 2 bases at J, with 19 bases between. The CDR3 is 16 amino acids. Germline CDR1 and CDR2: LNHDA and SQIVND (reference sequence). This clonotype was obtained from a woman younger than 35 in good health and CMV-seronegative. Sequencing was carried out using PBMCs. This chain connects TRBV19 to TRBJ1-1; D call uncertain. The CDR3 here is CASRTLARSLNTEAFF. CDR3 DNA: TGTGCCAGTAGAACCCTCGCACGCAGTTTAAACACTGAAGCTTTCTTT.